This T cell receptor beta chain was captured in a study of pediatric ulcerative colitis. The table lists this clone with a count of one. During colonoscopy, one to two rectal pinch biopsies were collected. Sequencing used immunoSEQ multiplex PCR; TCRdb keeps in-frame clones, though not all of them. The profile shows some 15,000 clones, roughly three quarters of them singletons. V was clipped by 2 bases and J by 4 bases; unmatched bases: 2. The V gene's germline CDR1 is KGHSH and CDR2 LQKENI. The CDR3 totals 14 residues. The receptor's source is a boy aged 5-17 years who was a control in a study of pediatric ulcerative colitis. The sample consisted of gut tissue. The chain joins TRBV18 to TRBJ1-2; 9 bases line up with TRBD1. In nucleotides, the CDR3 is TGTGCCAGCTCACCAGGGGACAGGGCCTATGGCTACACCTTC. Protein sequence: CASSPGDRAYGYTF.